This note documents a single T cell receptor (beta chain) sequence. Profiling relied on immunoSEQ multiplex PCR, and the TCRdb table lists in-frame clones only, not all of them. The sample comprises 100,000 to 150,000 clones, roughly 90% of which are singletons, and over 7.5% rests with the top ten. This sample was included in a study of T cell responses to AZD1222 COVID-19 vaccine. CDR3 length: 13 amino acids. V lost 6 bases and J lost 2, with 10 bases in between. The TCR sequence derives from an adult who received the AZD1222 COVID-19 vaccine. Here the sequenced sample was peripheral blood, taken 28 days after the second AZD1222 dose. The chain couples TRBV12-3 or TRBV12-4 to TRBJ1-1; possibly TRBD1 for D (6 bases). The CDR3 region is CASSGQLNTEAFF. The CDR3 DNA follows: TGTGCCAGCAGCGGACAGTTAAACACTGAAGCTTTCTTT.